The 23 T cell receptor beta chains below all came from one sample that was sequenced in a study of blood T cell repertoires in COVID-19. This table comes from immunoSEQ multiplex PCR, and its TCRdb copy is limited to in-frame clones, with some not included. The sample holds about 150,000 clones, approximately 80% seen once. What was sequenced was peripheral blood. Source of these receptors: a woman between 45 and 65 years old in a cohort sampled during active or convalescent COVID-19.

This chain uses TRBV19 with TRBJ2-3, with 10 bases identical to TRBD2. Germline CDR1 LNHDA, CDR2 SQIVND (reference sequence). J lost 1 base, V lost 8 bases, and 3 bases had no gene match. There are 14 residues in the CDR3. The CDR3 DNA reads TGTGCCAGTTCCGGACTAGCGGGCACAGATACGCAGTATTTT. It yields the protein CASSGLAGTDTQYF.

The CDR3 region is CASGLGGARVYGYTF. The CDR3 DNA reads as TGTGCTAGTGGTCTAGGGGGGGCCCGAGTCTATGGCTACACCTTC. The chain couples TRBV12-5 to TRBJ1-2; the D gene is possibly TRBD1 (6 bases). V was shortened by 5 bases and J by 4 bases, with 17 bases between the two germline ends. CDR1 and CDR2 from the germline V gene are LGHNT and FRNRAP. This CDR3 contains 15 residues.

The chain combines TRBV5-5 with TRBJ2-7, with 8 bases fitting TRBD1. The CDR3 runs 15 residues. Germline CDR1 reads SGHKS; CDR2 reads YYEKEE (reference sequence). V was clipped by 4 bases and J by 1 base; unmatched bases: 7. In nucleotides, the CDR3 is TGTGCCAGCAGCAGTAGGACAGGGCCTTCCTACGAGCAGTACTTC. Translating it yields CASSSRTGPSYEQYF.

This chain links TRBV7-9 with TRBJ1-2, with a tentative D call TRBD1 (5 bases). The CDR3 length is 12 residues. Germline V gene data show CDR1 as SEHNR and CDR2 as FQNEAQ (reference sequence). Between the trimmed V and J ends, which lost 9 bases and 3 bases, there was a span of 11 bases. The CDR3 region has the DNA TGTGCCAGTAGGGGTCTGGACTATGGCTACACCTTC. Protein: CASRGLDYGYTF.

This chain connects TRBV9 to TRBJ2-3; 11 nucleotides align to TRBD2. This CDR3 has 15 residues. Germline V CDR1 and CDR2: SGDLS, YYNGEE. J lost 5 bases, V lost 0 bases, and 2 bases had no gene match. The CDR3: CASSVDSGGGDTQYF. CDR3 coding DNA: TGTGCCAGCAGCGTAGATAGCGGGGGGGGAGATACGCAGTATTTT.

The CDR3 here is CASSLVPGGMEETQYF. In nucleotides, the CDR3 is TGCGCCAGCAGCTTGGTTCCGGGGGGCATGGAAGAGACCCAGTACTTC. The chain joins TRBV5-1 to TRBJ2-5; tentatively, D is TRBD2 (7 bases). The CDR3 totals 16 residues. Trimming pared 0 bases from V and 3 bases from J, leaving 15 bases between. Germline V gene data show CDR1 as SGHRS and CDR2 as YFSETQ.

The chain is built from TRBV7-2 and TRBJ1-1; D remains unclear. V lost 1 base to trimming and J lost 4 bases, with 7 bases between them. The CDR3 extends over 13 amino acids. Germline-derived CDR1 and CDR2 are SGHTA and FQGNSA. The CDR3 nucleotides are TGTGCCAGCAGCTTAGGAGGCGGCACTGAAGCTTTCTTT. This sequence encodes CASSLGGGTEAFF.

The V call is TRBV6-6, the J call TRBJ2-3; 7 bases line up with TRBD2. V lost 2 bases, J lost 1 base, and 3 bases stayed unmatched. The CDR3 totals 15 residues. Germline loops: CDR1 MNHNY, CDR2 SVGAGI (reference sequence). In nucleotides, the CDR3 is TGTGCCAGCAGTTACGAGCGGGGAGGCACAGATACGCAGTATTTT. Protein product: CASSYERGGTDTQYF.

Notes on this clone: One end of the junction is discordant with germline, which a read error may explain. The V gene is TRBV6-2 or TRBV6-3, the J gene TRBJ2-7; unclear D gene. Germline CDR1 and CDR2: MNHEY and SVGEGT. There are 13 residues in the CDR3. The CDR3 sequence: CASSYSILNRHLF. CDR3 coding DNA: TGTGCCAGCAGTTACTCGATATTGAATCGACACCTCTTC.

This clone was picked up a small number of times. The chain recombines TRBV19 with TRBJ1-3, with D unclear. From germline, CDR1 is LNHDA and CDR2 SQIVND (reference sequence). The germline V and J ends were trimmed by 2 bases and 0 bases, with 5 bases remaining between them. This CDR3 is built from 14 residues. CDR3 bases: TGTGCCAGTAGTATAACTGTCTCTGGAAACACCATATATTTT. This translates into CASSITVSGNTIYF.

This chain links TRBV7-9 with TRBJ2-5; tentative D call: TRBD2 (5 bases). Germline lookup yields CDR1 SEHNR and CDR2 FQNEAQ (reference sequence). Trimming removed 1 base from V and 3 bases from J, with 12 bases in between. The CDR3 is made up of 15 amino acids. CDR3 coding DNA: TGTGCCAGCAGCTTAGACCAGAGGGTAAAAGAGACCCAGTACTTC. Translation gives CASSLDQRVKETQYF.

This clone was seen a few times. This rearrangement joins TRBV7-2 to TRBJ1-1; D unclear. CDR1 and CDR2 (germline): SGHTA, FQGNSA. The CDR3 has 14 residues. V gave up 1 base and J gave up 4 bases, with 10 bases separating them. The CDR3 nucleotides read TGTGCCAGCAGCTTAGTAAGACGGGGCACTGAAGCTTTCTTT. Protein sequence: CASSLVRRGTEAFF. The full variable domain, in which reference TRBV7-2 and TRBJ1-1 provide the parts outside the CDR3, is GAGVSQSPSNKVTEKGKDVELRCDPISGHTALYWYRQSLGQGLEFLIYFQGNSAPDKSGLPSDRFSAERTGGSVSTLTIQRTQQEDSAVYLCASSLVRRGTEAFFGQGTRLTVV.

V is TRBV4-3 and J is TRBJ2-1, with 14 bases matching TRBD2. V gave up 4 bases and J gave up 4 bases; unmatched junction bases: 21. Germline CDR1 and CDR2: LGHNA and YSLEER. CDR3 length equals 22 residues. CDR3 protein: CASSRHQLGFGTSGGRYNEQFF. CDR3 nucleotides: TGCGCCAGCAGCCGTCACCAACTGGGGTTTGGGACTAGCGGGGGCCGTTACAATGAGCAGTTCTTC.

The CDR3 DNA reads TGTGCCAGCAGTTTAGGACAGGGTGTACCACCCCTCCACTTT. It codes for CASSLGQGVPPLHF. V usage is TRBV6-2 or TRBV6-3 and J usage is TRBJ1-6, with 8 nucleotides matching TRBD1. Trimming cost V 4 bases and J 11 bases; bases outside gene matches: 7. The CDR3 sequence is 14 residues long. Germline loops: CDR1 MNHEY, CDR2 SVGEGT.

The V and J genes are TRBV11-2 and TRBJ2-5, with 13 bases identical to TRBD2. The germline V gene encodes CDR1 SGHAT and CDR2 FQNNGV. The CDR3 covers 15 residues. J lost 1 base, V lost 4 bases, and 0 bases had no gene match. CDR3 DNA: TGTGCCAGCAGCTGGACTAGCGGGGGCCAAGAGACCCAGTACTTC. This gives the protein CASSWTSGGQETQYF.

The chain uses TRBV4-1 and TRBJ2-7; TRBD2 matches at 9 bases. Trimming took 0 bases from V and 2 from J; bases not matched to a gene: 8. The CDR3 loop spans 17 amino acids. The germline CDR1 and CDR2 sequences are MGHRA and YSYEKL. The CDR3 loop is CASSQDIGTSITYEQYF. The CDR3 DNA sequence: TGCGCCAGCAGCCAAGATATAGGGACTAGCATAACCTACGAGCAGTACTTC.

The chain uses TRBV19 and TRBJ1-6, with unresolved D. The CDR3 is 13 amino acids. Trimming took off 6 bases at V and 7 bases at J, with 10 bases between the two ends. In germline, CDR1 is LNHDA, CDR2 SQIVND (reference sequence). The CDR3 spells CASSRPGNSPLHF. In DNA form, the CDR3 reads TGTGCCAGTAGCAGGCCGGGGAATTCACCCCTCCACTTT.

The chain carries TRBV10-3 and TRBJ2-2; 8 bases are a match to TRBD2. The CDR3 is 15 amino acids. V dropped 3 bases and J dropped 3; count of bases not matched to a gene: 3. From germline, CDR1 is ENHRY and CDR2 SYGVKD. Here the CDR3 DNA reads TGTGCCATCAGTGACCGGGGGGGCCACACCGGGGAGCTGTTTTTT. Protein sequence: CAISDRGGHTGELFF.

The genes are TRBV6-5 and TRBJ1-6; the D is unclear. The CDR3 covers 14 residues. The germline gives CDR1 MNHEY, CDR2 SVGAGI. V lost 8 bases and J lost 2, with 10 bases in between. The CDR3 coding sequence is TGTGCCAGCGGCCCGACACCCTATAATTCACCCCTCCACTTT. It yields the protein CASGPTPYNSPLHF.

V usage is TRBV6-2 or TRBV6-3 and J usage is TRBJ1-5; possible D gene TRBD1, 5 bases. The CDR3 totals 13 residues. The germline V gene encodes CDR1 MNHEY and CDR2 SVGEGT. The V gene lost 2 bases and the J gene lost 6 bases, with 8 bases spanning the gap. The CDR3 protein is CASSYRGSQPQHF. CDR3 DNA: TGTGCCAGCAGTTACAGGGGAAGTCAGCCCCAGCATTTT.

The CDR3, as DNA: TGTGCCACCAGCAGAGATCGGGACAGGGCGTCCTACGAGCAGTACTTC. This translates into CATSRDRDRASYEQYF. The chain carries TRBV15 and TRBJ2-7; 9 nucleotides agree with TRBD1. The V segment lost 0 bases and the J segment 1 base; nucleotides outside the gene matches: 4. The CDR3 consists of 16 residues. Germline assignment: CDR1 LNHNV and CDR2 YYDKDF (reference sequence).

This rearrangement joins TRBV29-1 to TRBJ1-4; no reliable D call. Trimming cost V 0 bases and J 13 bases, with 12 bases left between them. The CDR3 is 12 amino acids. CDR1 SQVTM and CDR2 ANQGSEA come from the germline V gene. The CDR3 is CSVEENDYRLFF. CDR3 bases: TGCAGCGTTGAAGAGAATGACTACAGACTGTTTTTT.

The rearrangement links TRBV7-8 to TRBJ2-7; 8 positions match TRBD1. The CDR3 has 17 amino acids. V shed 5 bases and J 5 bases; nucleotides not matched to a gene: 17. The germline gives CDR1 SGHVS, CDR2 FQNEAQ. CDR3 loop: CASSASPGTGPSDEQYF. The CDR3 DNA reads TGTGCCAGCAGCGCCTCACCCGGGACAGGCCCGAGTGACGAGCAGTACTTC.